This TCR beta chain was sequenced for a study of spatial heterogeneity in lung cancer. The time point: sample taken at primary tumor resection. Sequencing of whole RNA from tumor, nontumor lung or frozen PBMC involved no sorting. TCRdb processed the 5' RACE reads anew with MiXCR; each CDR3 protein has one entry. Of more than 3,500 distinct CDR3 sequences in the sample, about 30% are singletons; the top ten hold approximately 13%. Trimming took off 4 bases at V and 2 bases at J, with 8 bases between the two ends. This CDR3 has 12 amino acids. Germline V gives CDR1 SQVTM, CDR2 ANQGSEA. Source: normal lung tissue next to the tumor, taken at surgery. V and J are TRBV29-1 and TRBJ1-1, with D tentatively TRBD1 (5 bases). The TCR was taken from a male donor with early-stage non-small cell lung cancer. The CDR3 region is CSVGGANTEAFF. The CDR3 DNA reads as TGCAGCGTTGGAGGGGCTAACACTGAAGCTTTCTTT.